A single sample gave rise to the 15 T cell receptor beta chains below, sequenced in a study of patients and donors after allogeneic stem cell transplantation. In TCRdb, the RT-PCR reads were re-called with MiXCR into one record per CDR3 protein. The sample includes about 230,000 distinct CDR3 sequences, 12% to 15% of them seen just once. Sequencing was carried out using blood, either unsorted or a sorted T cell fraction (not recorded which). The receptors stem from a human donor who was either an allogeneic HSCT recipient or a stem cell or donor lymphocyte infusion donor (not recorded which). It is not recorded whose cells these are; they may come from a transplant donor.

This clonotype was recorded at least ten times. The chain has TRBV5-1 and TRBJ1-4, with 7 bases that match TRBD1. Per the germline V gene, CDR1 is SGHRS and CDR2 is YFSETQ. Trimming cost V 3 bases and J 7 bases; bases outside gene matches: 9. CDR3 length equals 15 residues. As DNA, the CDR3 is TGCGCCAGCAGCTCCACAGGGGAGAGGACTGAAAAACTGTTTTTT. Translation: CASSSTGERTEKLFF.

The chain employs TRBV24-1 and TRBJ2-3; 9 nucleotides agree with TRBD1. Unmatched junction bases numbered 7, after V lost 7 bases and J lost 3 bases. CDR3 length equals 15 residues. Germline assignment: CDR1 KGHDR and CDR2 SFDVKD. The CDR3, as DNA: TGTGCCACCAGCCCGGGACAGGGTGTAACAGATACGCAGTATTTT. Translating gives CATSPGQGVTDTQYF.

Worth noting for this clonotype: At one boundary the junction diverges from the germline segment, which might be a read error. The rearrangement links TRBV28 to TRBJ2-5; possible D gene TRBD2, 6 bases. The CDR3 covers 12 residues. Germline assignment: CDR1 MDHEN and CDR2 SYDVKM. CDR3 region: CASMLRSGLPNF. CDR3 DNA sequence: TGTGCCAGCATGTTGCGCTCGGGACTTCCTAACTTC.

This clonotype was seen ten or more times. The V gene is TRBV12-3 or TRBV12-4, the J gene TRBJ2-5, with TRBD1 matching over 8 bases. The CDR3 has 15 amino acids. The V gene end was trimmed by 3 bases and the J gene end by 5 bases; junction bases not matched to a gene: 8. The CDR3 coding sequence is TGTGCCAGCAGTTTTACGACAGGGGTTTGGGAGACCCAGTACTTC. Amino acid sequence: CASSFTTGVWETQYF.

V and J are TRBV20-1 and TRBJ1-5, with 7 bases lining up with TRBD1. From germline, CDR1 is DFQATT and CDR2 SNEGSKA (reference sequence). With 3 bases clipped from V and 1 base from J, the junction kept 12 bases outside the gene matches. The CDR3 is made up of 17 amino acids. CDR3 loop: CSASAPPTGMSNQPQHF. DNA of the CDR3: TGCAGTGCTAGTGCCCCGCCGACAGGGATGAGCAATCAGCCCCAGCATTTT.

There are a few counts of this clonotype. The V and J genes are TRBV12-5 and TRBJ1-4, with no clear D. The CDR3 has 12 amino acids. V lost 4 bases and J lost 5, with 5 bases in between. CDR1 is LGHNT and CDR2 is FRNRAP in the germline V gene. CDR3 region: CASGSLNEKLFF. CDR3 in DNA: TGTGCTAGTGGTTCCCTGAATGAAAAACTGTTTTTT.

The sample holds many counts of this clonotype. DNA for the CDR3: TGTGCCAGCAGCGTACAGGGTGCCGGCACTGAAGCTTTCTTT. Translation gives CASSVQGAGTEAFF. The chain joins TRBV9 to TRBJ1-1, with D possibly TRBD1 on 5 matching bases. This CDR3 contains 14 residues. V lost 1 base and J 4 bases, leaving 11 bases between the germline ends. The germline gives CDR1 SGDLS, CDR2 YYNGEE.

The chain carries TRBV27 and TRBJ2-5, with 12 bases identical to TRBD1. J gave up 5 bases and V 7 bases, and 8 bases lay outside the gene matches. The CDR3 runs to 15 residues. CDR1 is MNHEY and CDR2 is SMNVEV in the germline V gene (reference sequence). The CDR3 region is CASNLGQGAWETQYF. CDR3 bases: TGTGCCAGCAATTTGGGACAGGGGGCTTGGGAGACCCAGTACTTC.

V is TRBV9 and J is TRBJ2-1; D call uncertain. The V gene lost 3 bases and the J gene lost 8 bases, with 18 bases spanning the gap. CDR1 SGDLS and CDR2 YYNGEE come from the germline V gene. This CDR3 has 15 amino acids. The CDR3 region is CASSADSRALDEQFF. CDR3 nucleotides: TGTGCCAGCAGCGCTGATTCCCGGGCCCTCGATGAGCAGTTCTTC.

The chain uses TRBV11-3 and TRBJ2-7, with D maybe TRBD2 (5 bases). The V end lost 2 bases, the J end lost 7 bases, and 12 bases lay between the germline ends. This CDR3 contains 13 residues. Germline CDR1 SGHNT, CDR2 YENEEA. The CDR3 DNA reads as TGTGCCAGCAGCTTAAGTGATTCGGGGGAGCAGTACTTC. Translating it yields CASSLSDSGEQYF.

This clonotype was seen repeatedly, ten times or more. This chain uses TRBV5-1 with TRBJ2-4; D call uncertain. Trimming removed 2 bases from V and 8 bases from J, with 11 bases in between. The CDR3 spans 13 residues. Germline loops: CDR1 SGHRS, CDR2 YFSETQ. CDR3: CASSLLPADIQYF. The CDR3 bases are TGCGCCAGCAGCTTACTCCCGGCGGACATTCAGTACTTC. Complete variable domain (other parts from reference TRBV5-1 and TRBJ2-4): KAGVTQTPRYLIKTRGQQVTLSCSPISGHRSVSWYQQTPGQGLQFLFEYFSETQRNKGNFPGRFSGRQFSNSRSEMNVSTLELGDSALYLCASSLLPADIQYFGAGTRLSVL.

Written as DNA, the CDR3 is TGTGCCACCAGCAGTGGGAGGACAGGGCAGGGTCAGCCCCAGCATTTT. Its protein is CATSSGRTGQGQPQHF. The rearrangement joins TRBV15 to TRBJ1-5; TRBD1 agrees at 8 bases. Germline V gene sequence: CDR1 LNHNV, CDR2 YYDKDF (reference sequence). The CDR3 spans 16 residues. With 3 bases clipped from V and 6 bases from J, the junction kept 10 bases outside the gene matches. The full variable domain, in which reference TRBV15 and TRBJ1-5 provide the parts outside the CDR3, is DAMVIQNPRYQVTQFGKPVTLSCSQTLNHNVMYWYQQKSSQAPKLLFHYYDKDFNNEADTPDNFQSRRPNTSFCFLDIRSPGLGDTAMYLCATSSGRTGQGQPQHFGDGTRLSIL.

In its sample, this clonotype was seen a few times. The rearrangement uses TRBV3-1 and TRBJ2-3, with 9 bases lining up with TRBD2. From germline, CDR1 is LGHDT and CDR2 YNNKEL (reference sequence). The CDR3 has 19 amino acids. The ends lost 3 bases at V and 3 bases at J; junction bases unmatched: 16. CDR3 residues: CASSHALAGRARRTDTQYF. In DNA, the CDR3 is TGTGCCAGCAGCCATGCGCTAGCGGGGCGCGCGAGGAGGACAGATACGCAGTATTTT.

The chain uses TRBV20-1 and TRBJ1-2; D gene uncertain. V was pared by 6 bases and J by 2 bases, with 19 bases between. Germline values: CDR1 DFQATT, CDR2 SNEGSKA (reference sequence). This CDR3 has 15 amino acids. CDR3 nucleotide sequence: TGCAGTGCCACCGCTTCTCGAGGTCAGAACTATGGCTACACCTTC. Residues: CSATASRGQNYGYTF.

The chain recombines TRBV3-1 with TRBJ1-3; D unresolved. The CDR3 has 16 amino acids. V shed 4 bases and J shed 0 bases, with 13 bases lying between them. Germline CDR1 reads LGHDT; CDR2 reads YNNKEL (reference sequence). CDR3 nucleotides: TGTGCCAGCAGCCCCGAGGGCGGGTTCTCTGGAAACACCATATATTTT. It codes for CASSPEGGFSGNTIYF. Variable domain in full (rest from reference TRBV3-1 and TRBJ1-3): DTAVSQTPKYLVTQMGNDKSIKCEQNLGHDTMYWYKQDSKKFLKIMFSYNNKELIINETVPNRFSPKSPDKAHLNLHINSLELGDSAVYFCASSPEGGFSGNTIYFGEGSWLTVV.